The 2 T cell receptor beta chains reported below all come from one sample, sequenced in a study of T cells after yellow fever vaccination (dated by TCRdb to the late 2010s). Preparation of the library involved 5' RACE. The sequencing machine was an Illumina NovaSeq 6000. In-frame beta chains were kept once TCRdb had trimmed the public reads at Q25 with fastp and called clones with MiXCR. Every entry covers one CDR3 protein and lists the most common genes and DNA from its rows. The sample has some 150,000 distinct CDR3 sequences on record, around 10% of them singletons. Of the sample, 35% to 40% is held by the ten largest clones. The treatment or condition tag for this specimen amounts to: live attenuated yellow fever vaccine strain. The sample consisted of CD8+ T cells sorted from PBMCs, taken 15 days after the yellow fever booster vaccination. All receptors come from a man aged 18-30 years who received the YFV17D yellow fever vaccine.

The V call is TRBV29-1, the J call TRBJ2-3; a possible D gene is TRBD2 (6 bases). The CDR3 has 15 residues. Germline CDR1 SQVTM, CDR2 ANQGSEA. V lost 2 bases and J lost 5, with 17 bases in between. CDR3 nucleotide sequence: TGCAGCGTTGAAACGGGCCGGGGGTCAGGAGATACGCAGTATTTT. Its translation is CSVETGRGSGDTQYF.

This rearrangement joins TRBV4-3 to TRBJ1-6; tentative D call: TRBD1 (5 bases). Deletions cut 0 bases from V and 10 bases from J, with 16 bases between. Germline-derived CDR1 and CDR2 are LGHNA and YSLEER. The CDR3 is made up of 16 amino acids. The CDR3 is CASSQDRDHYNSPLHF. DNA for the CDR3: TGCGCCAGCAGCCAAGATCGGGACCACTACAACTCACCCCTCCACTTT.